The T cell receptor beta chain under discussion was sequenced for a study of shared clonotypes between healthy human individuals. The study, taken as a whole, reports: Lower generation probabilities were found for non-shared clonotypes than for those shared by all four donors. Sampling covered nothing but blood. Tissue TCR repertoires likely differ from those found in blood. Four donors shared roughly 5% of their naive CD4 clonotypes.

This CDR3 is built from 16 residues. Germline CDR1 MNHNY, CDR2 SVGAGI (reference sequence). Germline trimming cut 6 bases from V and 3 bases from J; bases unmatched to any gene: 8. Generated by immunoSEQ multiplex PCR, the TCRdb table keeps only in-frame clones and is missing some. The sample consists of around 1.6 million clones, 95% to 99% of them appearing once. On this clone: The antigen remains unidentified.

Specimen: naive CD4+ T cells sorted from blood. The subset: CD45RA+ positively selected. The rearrangement links TRBV6-6 to TRBJ1-2; TRBD1 agrees at 12 bases. The source of this sequence is a man under 40 in good health. In DNA form, the CDR3 reads TGTGCCAGCAGCTGGGGGACAGGGGGCTCTGACTATGGCTACACCTTC. It is translated as CASSWGTGGSDYGYTF.